Following are 4 T cell receptor beta chains from one sample sequenced in a study of resident and recirculating memory T cells in vitiligo. The data were produced by immunoSEQ multiplex PCR, yet TCRdb's version contains in-frame clones alone and is incomplete. The table lists roughly 76,000 clones, about 89% of them singletons. Sequenced input: blood. The origin of the receptors is a male donor with vitiligo.

This CDR3 is CASSILPRPTGHYGYTF. DNA of the CDR3: TGTGCCAGTAGTATACTCCCTCGCCCTACAGGACACTATGGCTACACCTTC. The chain couples TRBV19 to TRBJ1-2; TRBD1 is a possible D gene (5 bases). The germline V and J ends were trimmed by 2 bases and 3 bases, with 19 bases remaining between them. This CDR3 contains 17 residues. Germline CDR1 and CDR2: LNHDA and SQIVND (reference sequence). The variable domain in full, completed from reference TRBV19 and TRBJ1-2, reads DGGITQSPKYLFRKEGQNVTLSCEQNLNHDAMYWYRQDPGQGLRLIYYSQIVNDFQKGDIAEGYSVSREKKESFPLTVTSAQKNPTAFYLCASSILPRPTGHYGYTFGSGTRLTVV.

This sequence joins TRBV19 and TRBJ2-1, with 12 bases lining up with TRBD2. V lost 9 bases, J lost 3 bases, and 6 bases stayed unmatched. Germline V gene lookup returns CDR1 LNHDA and CDR2 SQIVND (reference sequence). CDR3 length: 15 residues. In DNA form, the CDR3 reads TGTGCCAGCTGCCCGGGACTAGCGGGCTACAATGAGCAGTTCTTC. Its protein is CASCPGLAGYNEQFF.

The chain joins TRBV28 to TRBJ2-1, with 14 positions matching TRBD2. V was pared by 6 bases and J by 6 bases, with 4 bases of the junction left unmatched. This CDR3 contains 15 residues. Germline values: CDR1 MDHEN, CDR2 SYDVKM. The CDR3 DNA sequence: TGTGCCAGCAGCAGGACTAGCGGGGGGTCCAATGAGCAGTTCTTC. As protein: CASSRTSGGSNEQFF. Drawing the rest from reference TRBV28 and TRBJ2-1, the complete variable domain is DVKVTQSSRYLVKRTGEKVFLECVQDMDHENMFWYRQDPGLGLRLIYFSYDVKMKEKGDIPEGYSVSREKKERFSLILESASTNQTSMYLCASSRTSGGSNEQFFGPGTRLTVL.

J is TRBJ1-1 and V is TRBV4-3; 7 nucleotides agree with TRBD1. The CDR3 consists of 16 residues. The junction had 13 bases not matched to a gene; V was cut back by 2 bases and J by 7 bases. Germline CDR1 is LGHNA and CDR2 is YSLEER. The CDR3 nucleotides read TGCGCCAGCAGCCAACCGGCTGGACAGGCGACGCATGAAGCTTTCTTT. Protein: CASSQPAGQATHEAFF.